The 19 T cell receptor beta chains reported below all come from one sample, sequenced in a study of T cell responses to AZD1222 COVID-19 vaccine. Clones were read by immunoSEQ multiplex PCR, and TCRdb kept only the in-frame ones, dropping some. This repertoire shows about 110,000 clones, roughly nine tenths found once; its top ten account for approximately 3%. Source: peripheral blood, taken on day 0 of MenACWY control vaccination. The source of these receptors is an adult in good health.

This sequence joins TRBV28 and TRBJ1-3; no reliable D call. V was clipped by 5 bases and J by 0 bases, with 11 bases between them. The germline CDR1 and CDR2 sequences are MDHEN and SYDVKM. There are 15 residues in the CDR3. The DNA for the CDR3 is TGTGCCAGCAGTCCACCCCCGACCTCTGGAAACACCATATATTTT. Amino acids: CASSPPPTSGNTIYF. The full variable domain, completed using reference TRBV28 and TRBJ1-3, is DVKVTQSSRYLVKRTGEKVFLECVQDMDHENMFWYRQDPGLGLRLIYFSYDVKMKEKGDIPEGYSVSREKKERFSLILESASTNQTSMYLCASSPPPTSGNTIYFGEGSWLTVV.

J is TRBJ1-1 and V is TRBV6-1; no clear D. Trimming took off 3 bases at V and 3 bases at J, with 8 bases between the two ends. Germline loops: CDR1 MNHNS, CDR2 SASEGT. The CDR3 sequence is 13 residues long. The CDR3 bases are TGTGCCAGCAGTGATGGAGGGTACACTGAAGCTTTCTTT. Translated, it gives CASSDGGYTEAFF.

The chain employs TRBV2 and TRBJ1-2, with 8 bases matching TRBD1. This CDR3 comprises 14 residues. Germline CDR1 and CDR2: SNHLY and FYNNEI. Unmatched junction bases numbered 15, after V lost 11 bases and J lost 7 bases. The DNA of the CDR3 is TGTGCCGGTTCCAGGACAGGGATGCCGGGTGGCTACACCTTC. Amino acid sequence: CAGSRTGMPGGYTF.

The chain combines TRBV5-1 with TRBJ1-5; D gene uncertain. The CDR3 totals 13 residues. Trimming removed 0 bases from V and 4 bases from J, with 5 bases in between. Germline CDR1 and CDR2: SGHRS and YFSETQ. The DNA of the CDR3 is TGCGCCAGCAGCTTGGAACAAAATCAGCCCCAGCATTTT. Translating it yields CASSLEQNQPQHF.

This chain uses TRBV2 with TRBJ1-1; possible D gene TRBD1, 6 bases. From germline, CDR1 is SNHLY and CDR2 FYNNEI. The CDR3 loop spans 14 amino acids. Between the trimmed V and J ends, which lost 5 bases and 1 base, there was a span of 11 bases. DNA for the CDR3: TGTGCCAGCAGTAGCCAGGGGCAGAACACTGAAGCTTTCTTT. Amino acids: CASSSQGQNTEAFF.

There are a few counts of this clone. The chain has TRBV30 and TRBJ1-1, with 8 bases lining up with TRBD1. The CDR3 length is 14 residues. Per the germline V gene, CDR1 is GTSNPN and CDR2 is SVGIG (reference sequence). Trimming removed 4 bases from V and 5 bases from J; junction bases left unmatched: 9. The CDR3 here is CAWKLGTGRTEAFF. The CDR3 coding sequence is TGTGCCTGGAAATTAGGGACAGGTAGGACTGAAGCTTTCTTT.

The sample holds one count of this clone. J is TRBJ1-2 and V is TRBV9; tentative D call: TRBD1 (5 bases). Trimming took 0 bases from V and 6 from J, leaving 9 bases between them. Germline V gene sequence: CDR1 SGDLS, CDR2 YYNGEE. This CDR3 region has 13 residues. The CDR3 is CASSVDGAHGYTF. Written as DNA, the CDR3 is TGTGCCAGCAGCGTAGATGGGGCGCATGGCTACACCTTC.

This clone was picked up a small number of times. The chain has TRBV11-3 and TRBJ1-1; D call uncertain. V gave up 2 bases and J gave up 3 bases, with 7 bases separating them. This CDR3 has 13 amino acids. From germline, CDR1 is SGHNT and CDR2 YENEEA. CDR3: CASSLSLDTEAFF. DNA for the CDR3: TGTGCCAGCAGCTTATCCTTGGACACTGAAGCTTTCTTT.

The chain joins TRBV30 to TRBJ1-4; D perhaps matches TRBD1 (6 bases). The CDR3 runs 12 residues. Germline V gene lookup returns CDR1 GTSNPN and CDR2 SVGIG (reference sequence). V was clipped by 7 bases and J by 8 bases, with 14 bases between them. The CDR3 DNA is TGTGCCTTACAGGGTGGGGGGGAAAAACTGTTTTTT. It encodes CALQGGGEKLFF.

The rearrangement uses TRBV18 and TRBJ1-1, with a tentative D call TRBD1 (5 bases). Deletions cut 3 bases from V and 5 bases from J, with 19 bases between. CDR1 is KGHSH, CDR2 LQKENI, per germline. The CDR3 covers 16 residues. CDR3 residues: CASSPTDPGGGTEAFF. In DNA form, the CDR3 reads TGTGCCAGCTCACCCACCGACCCGGGTGGGGGAACTGAAGCTTTCTTT.

This clone was recorded a few times. The gene calls are TRBV27 and TRBJ1-1, with no clear D. V was trimmed by 5 bases and J by 1 base, leaving 8 bases between them. The CDR3 has 13 residues. Germline values: CDR1 MNHEY, CDR2 SMNVEV (reference sequence). The CDR3 loop is CASSRLRNTEAFF. The CDR3 DNA reads TGTGCCAGCAGTCGCCTAAGGAACACTGAAGCTTTCTTT.

The chain links TRBV12-2 to TRBJ2-7; TRBD2 is taken as the D call from the table, unchecked against the DNA. TRBV12-2 is a documented pseudogene. The CDR3 runs 13 residues. DNA for the CDR3: TGTGCAAGTGGGGGGACTCAAGCCTACGAGCAGTACTTC. As protein: CASGGTQAYEQYF.

The chain employs TRBV6-1 and TRBJ2-1, with 11 positions matching TRBD2. CDR3 length equals 15 residues. CDR1 is MNHNS, CDR2 SASEGT, per germline. Trimming cost V 9 bases and J 4 bases; bases outside gene matches: 8. The chain's CDR3 is CARIPGLADYNEQFF. CDR3 nucleotides: TGTGCCAGGATACCGGGACTAGCGGATTACAATGAGCAGTTCTTC.

In its sample, this clone was seen a few times. The chain joins TRBV28 to TRBJ1-4, with 7 bases lining up with TRBD1. The CDR3 extends over 15 amino acids. Germline trimming cut 5 bases from V and 4 bases from J; bases unmatched to any gene: 7. CDR1 is MDHEN and CDR2 is SYDVKM in the germline V gene. The CDR3 bases are TGTGCCAGCAGTCCTGGAGGGGGCTTTAATGAAAAACTGTTTTTT. It is translated as CASSPGGGFNEKLFF.

This sequence joins TRBV18 and TRBJ1-5; no definite D call. V lost 3 bases and J lost 0, with 3 bases in between. Germline V gene data show CDR1 as KGHSH and CDR2 as LQKENI. This CDR3 region has 13 residues. The CDR3 coding sequence is TGTGCCAGCTCACCGGCTAGCAATCAGCCCCAGCATTTT. It is translated as CASSPASNQPQHF.

This clone was observed a few times. This chain links TRBV2 with TRBJ2-7, with D unresolved. The CDR3 loop spans 13 amino acids. The ends were cut back, 3 bases at V and 7 bases at J, with 13 bases in the middle. Germline values: CDR1 SNHLY, CDR2 FYNNEI. CDR3 region: CASSERSIWEQYF. The CDR3 DNA reads as TGTGCCAGCAGTGAGAGGTCCATCTGGGAGCAGTACTTC.

This chain uses TRBV6-5 with TRBJ2-2; 8 bases map to TRBD2. Germline V gene lookup returns CDR1 MNHEY and CDR2 SVGAGI. V shed 7 bases, J shed 0 bases, and the junction held 1 base outside the gene matches. The CDR3 totals 14 residues. CDR3 amino acids: CASISGTNTGELFF. The CDR3 DNA is TGTGCCAGCATTAGCGGGACGAACACCGGGGAGCTGTTTTTT.

The rearrangement joins TRBV25-1 to TRBJ1-1, with unresolved D. The CDR3 is made up of 11 amino acids. Trimming pared 2 bases from V and 8 bases from J, leaving 6 bases between. The germline CDR1 and CDR2 sequences are MGHDK and SYGVNS. The CDR3 loop is CASSERREAFF. The CDR3 nucleotides are TGTGCCAGCAGTGAACGGCGGGAAGCTTTCTTT.

The V call is TRBV10-3, the J call TRBJ1-5; no firm D call. Per germline, CDR1 ENHRY and CDR2 SYGVKD. V shed 11 bases and J shed 3 bases, with 2 bases lying between them. The CDR3 extends over 9 amino acids. CDR3 nucleotides: TGTGCCTACAATCAGCCCCAGCATTTT. Encoded protein: CAYNQPQHF.